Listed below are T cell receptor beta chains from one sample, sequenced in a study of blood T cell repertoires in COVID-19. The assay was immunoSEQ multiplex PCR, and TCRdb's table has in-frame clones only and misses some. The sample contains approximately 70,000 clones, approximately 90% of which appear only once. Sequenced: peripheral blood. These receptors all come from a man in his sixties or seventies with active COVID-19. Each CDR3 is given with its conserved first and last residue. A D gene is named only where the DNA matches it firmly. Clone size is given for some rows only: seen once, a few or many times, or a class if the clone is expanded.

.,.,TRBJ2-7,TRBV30,CAWSGRYYEQYF,TGTGCCTGGAGTGGGCGGTACTACGAGCAGTACTTC
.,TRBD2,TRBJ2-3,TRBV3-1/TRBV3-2,CASSPPQLAGGGTQYF,TGTGCCAGCAGCCCGCCCCAACTAGCGGGAGGGGGCACGCAGTATTTT
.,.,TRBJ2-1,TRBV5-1,CASSWSPRTAESYNEQFF,TGCGCCAGCAGCTGGAGCCCTCGGACAGCCGAGTCCTACAATGAGCAGTTCTTC
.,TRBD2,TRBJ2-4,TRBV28,CASSSGGVGNIQYF,TGTGCCAGCAGTTCGGGGGGGGTCGGAAACATTCAGTACTTC
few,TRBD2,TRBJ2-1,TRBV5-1,CASSTTSGRAGNEQFF,TGCGCCAGCAGCACGACTAGCGGGAGGGCAGGGAATGAGCAGTTCTTC
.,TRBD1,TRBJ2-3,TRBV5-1,CASSPRQGWAGFEQYF,TGCGCCAGCAGCCCCCGACAGGGGTGGGCTGGGTTCGAGCAGTATTTT
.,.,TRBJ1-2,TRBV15,CATTRGGNYGYTF,TGTGCCACCACCCGGGGGGGAAACTATGGCTACACCTTC
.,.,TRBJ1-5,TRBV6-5,CASSRDRNNQPQHF,TGTGCCAGCAGCCGAGACAGGAACAATCAGCCCCAGCATTTT
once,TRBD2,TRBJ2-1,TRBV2,CASNEAVSGRAGNEQFF,TGTGCCAGCAACGAAGCCGTTAGCGGGAGGGCCGGGAATGAGCAGTTCTTC
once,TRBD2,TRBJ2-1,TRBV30,CASGPGGVDEQFF,TGTGCCAGCGGCCCGGGAGGGGTAGATGAGCAGTTCTTC
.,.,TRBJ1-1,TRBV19,CASSIGQFNTEAFF,TGTGCCAGTAGTATTGGGCAATTTAACACTGAAGCTTTCTTT
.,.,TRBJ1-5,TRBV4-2,CASSQGPPQRGSQPQHF,TGTGCCAGCAGCCAAGGCCCCCCGCAACGGGGAAGTCAGCCCCAGCATTTT
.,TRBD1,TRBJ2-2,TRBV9,CASSAPPTGWGTGELFF,TGTGCCAGCAGCGCCCCCCCGACAGGGTGGGGCACCGGGGAGCTGTTTTTT
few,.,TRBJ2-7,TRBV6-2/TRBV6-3,CASSPSVLASYEQYF,TGTGCCAGCAGTCCCTCGGTACTAGCCTCCTACGAGCAGTACTTC
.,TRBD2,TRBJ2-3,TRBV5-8,CASSPTSGTGDTQYF,TGTGCCAGCAGCCCGACTAGCGGGACGGGAGATACGCAGTATTTT
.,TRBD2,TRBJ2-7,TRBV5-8,CASSSVISSGGGHF,TGTGCCAGCAGCTCGGTGATTTCTAGCGGGGGAGGGCACTTC
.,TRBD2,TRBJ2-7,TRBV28,CASSPGLAGAYEQYF,TGTGCCAGCAGCCCCGGACTAGCGGGAGCTTACGAGCAGTACTTC
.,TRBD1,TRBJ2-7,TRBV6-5,CASGDRASYEQYF,TGTGCCAGCGGGGACAGAGCCTCCTACGAGCAGTACTTC
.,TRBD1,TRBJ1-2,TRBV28,CASSPRQGGGYGYTF,TGTGCCAGCAGTCCAAGACAGGGGGGGGGCTATGGCTACACCTTC
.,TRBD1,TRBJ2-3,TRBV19,CASSTLPRDSSTDTQYF,TGTGCCAGTAGTACCTTACCCCGGGACAGTAGCACAGATACGCAGTATTTT
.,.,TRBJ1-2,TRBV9,CASSEGSKYGYTF,TGTGCCAGCAGCGAGGGGTCGAAATATGGCTACACCTTC
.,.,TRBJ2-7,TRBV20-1,CSAQGNEQYF,TGCAGTGCGCAGGGGAACGAGCAGTACTTC
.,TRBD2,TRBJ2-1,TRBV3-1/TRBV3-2,CASSQGGASGTYNEQFF,TGTGCCAGCAGCCAAGGGGGGGCTAGCGGGACGTACAATGAGCAGTTCTTC
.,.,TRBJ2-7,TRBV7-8,CASSLGDINEQYF,TGTGCCAGCAGCTTAGGGGACATAAACGAGCAGTACTTC
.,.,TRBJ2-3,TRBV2,CASSDAVRLAADTQYF,TGTGCCAGCAGTGATGCGGTTCGGCTAGCCGCGGATACGCAGTATTTT
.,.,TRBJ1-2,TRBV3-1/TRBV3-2,CASSPQRGSALGYTF,TGTGCCAGCAGCCCCCAGCGGGGGTCGGCGCTTGGCTACACCTTC
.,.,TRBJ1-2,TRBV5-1,CASSLAAGGGYGYTF,TGCGCCAGCAGCTTAGCTGCTGGAGGAGGGTATGGCTACACCTTC
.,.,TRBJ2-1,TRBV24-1,CATSDRTHNEQFF,TGTGCCACCAGTGACCGCACTCACAATGAGCAGTTCTTC
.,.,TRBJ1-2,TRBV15,CATSRDVGQGGGVHGYTF,TGTGCCACCAGCAGAGATGTTGGGCAGGGCGGAGGGGTTCATGGCTACACCTTC
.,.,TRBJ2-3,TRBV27,CASSFGGSTDTQYF,TGTGCCAGCAGTTTCGGCGGTAGCACAGATACGCAGTATTTT
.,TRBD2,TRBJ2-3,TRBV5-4,CASSRGGKPSTDTQYF,TGTGCCAGCAGCCGGGGGGGGAAACCTAGTACAGATACGCAGTATTTT
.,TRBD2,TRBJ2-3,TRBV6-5,CASSSILAGDTQYF,TGTGCCAGCAGTTCCATCCTAGCGGGGGATACGCAGTATTTT
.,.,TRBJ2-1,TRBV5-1,CASRPWAGSYNEQFF,TGCGCCAGCAGGCCCTGGGCGGGCTCCTACAATGAGCAGTTCTTC
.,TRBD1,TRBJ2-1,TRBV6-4,CASRRAPGQGNNEQFF,TGTGCCAGCAGAAGAGCACCGGGACAGGGGAACAATGAGCAGTTCTTC
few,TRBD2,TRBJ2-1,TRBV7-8,CASTTMRGYNEQFF,TGTGCCAGCACCACCATGCGGGGGTACAATGAGCAGTTCTTC
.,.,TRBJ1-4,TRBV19,CASSRARPNEKLFF,TGTGCCAGTAGTAGGGCCCGGCCGAATGAAAAACTGTTTTTT
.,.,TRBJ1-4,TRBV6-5,CASAHLPRGEKLFF,TGTGCCAGCGCGCACCTTCCCCGGGGTGAAAAACTGTTTTTT
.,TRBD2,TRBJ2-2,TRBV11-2,CASSKAGGTGELFF,TGTGCCAGCAGCAAAGCGGGGGGCACCGGGGAGCTGTTTTTT
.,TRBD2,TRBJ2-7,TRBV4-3,CASSQGAGGPHEQYF,TGCGCCAGCAGCCAAGGGGCGGGAGGGCCCCACGAGCAGTACTTC
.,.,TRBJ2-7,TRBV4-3,CASSPPGHPYEQYF,TGCGCCAGCAGCCCGCCGGGACACCCCTACGAGCAGTACTTC
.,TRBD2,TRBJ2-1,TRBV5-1,CASSLGGLAGFGEQFF,TGCGCCAGCAGCTTGGGAGGGCTAGCGGGATTTGGTGAGCAGTTCTTC
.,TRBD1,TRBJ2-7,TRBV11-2,CASSLDRDSEQYF,TGTGCCAGCAGCTTAGACCGGGACAGCGAGCAGTACTTC
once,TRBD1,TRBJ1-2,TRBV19,CASSPGTGPLRNYGYTF,TGTGCCAGTAGTCCCGGGACAGGCCCGCTTCGAAACTATGGCTACACCTTC
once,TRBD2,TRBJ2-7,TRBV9,CASSVGGGGPGEQYF,TGTGCCAGCAGCGTAGGGGGGGGAGGGCCGGGCGAGCAGTACTTC
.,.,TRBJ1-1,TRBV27,CASSVAASGEAFF,TGTGCCAGCAGCGTGGCGGCGAGTGGTGAAGCTTTCTTT
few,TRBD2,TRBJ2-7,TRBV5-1,CASSLVRAGEGEQYF,TGCGCCAGCAGCTTGGTGCGAGCGGGAGAGGGCGAGCAGTACTTC
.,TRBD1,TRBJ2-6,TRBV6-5,CASSYSQGAGANVLTF,TGTGCCAGCAGTTACTCCCAGGGGGCTGGGGCCAACGTCCTGACTTTC
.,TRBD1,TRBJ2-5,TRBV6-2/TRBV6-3,CASSWVPGQGGPETQYF,TGTGCCAGCAGTTGGGTGCCCGGACAGGGCGGGCCGGAGACCCAGTACTTC
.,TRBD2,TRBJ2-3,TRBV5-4,CASSLARSGRRDTQYF,TGTGCCAGCAGCTTGGCCCGGAGCGGGAGGAGGGATACGCAGTATTTT
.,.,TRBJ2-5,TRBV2,CASSEDGGETQYF,TGTGCCAGCAGTGAAGACGGCGGAGAGACCCAGTACTTC
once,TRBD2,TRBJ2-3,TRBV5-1,CASSSGTSGKSTDTQYF,TGCGCCAGCAGCTCGGGCACTAGCGGGAAAAGCACAGATACGCAGTATTTT
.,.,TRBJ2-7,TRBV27,CATGDGARGASEQYF,TGTGCCACCGGGGACGGGGCGCGGGGAGCCTCCGAGCAGTACTTC